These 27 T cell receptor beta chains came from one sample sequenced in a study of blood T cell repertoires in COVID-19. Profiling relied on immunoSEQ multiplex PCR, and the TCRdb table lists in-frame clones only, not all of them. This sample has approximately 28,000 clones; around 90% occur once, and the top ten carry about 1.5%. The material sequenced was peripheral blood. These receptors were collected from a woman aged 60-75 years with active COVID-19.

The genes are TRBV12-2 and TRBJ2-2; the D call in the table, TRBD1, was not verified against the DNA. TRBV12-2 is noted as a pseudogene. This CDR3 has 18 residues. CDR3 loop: CASRIRQGWGSPTGELFF. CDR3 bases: TGTGCAAGTCGAATTAGACAGGGTTGGGGTAGTCCAACCGGGGAGCTGTTTTTT.

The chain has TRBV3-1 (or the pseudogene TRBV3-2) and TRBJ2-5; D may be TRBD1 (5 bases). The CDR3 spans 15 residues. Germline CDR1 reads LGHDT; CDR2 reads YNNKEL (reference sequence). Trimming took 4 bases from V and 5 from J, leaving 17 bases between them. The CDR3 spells CASSPQPVGHETQYF. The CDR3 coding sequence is TGTGCCAGCAGCCCCCAGCCCGTAGGACACGAGACCCAGTACTTC.

The CDR3 DNA is TGTGCCACCAGTGATTCGTACTTGCGGGAGATTACAGATGAGCAGTTCTTC. Amino acid sequence: CATSDSYLREITDEQFF. The genes are TRBV24-1 and TRBJ2-1; TRBD2 aligns across 7 bases. V was pared by 2 bases and J by 8 bases, with 14 bases of the junction left unmatched. Germline CDR1 is KGHDR and CDR2 is SFDVKD. The length of the CDR3 is 17 residues.

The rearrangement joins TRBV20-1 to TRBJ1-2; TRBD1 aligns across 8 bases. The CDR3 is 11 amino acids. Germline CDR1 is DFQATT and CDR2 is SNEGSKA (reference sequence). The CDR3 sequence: CSLDDRGGYTF. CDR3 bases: TGCAGCCTTGACGACAGGGGAGGCTACACCTTC.

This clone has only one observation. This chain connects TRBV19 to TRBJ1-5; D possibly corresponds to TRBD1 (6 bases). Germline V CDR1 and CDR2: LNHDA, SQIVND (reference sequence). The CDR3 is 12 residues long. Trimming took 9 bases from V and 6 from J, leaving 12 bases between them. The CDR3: CASGQPGQPQHF. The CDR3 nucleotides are TGTGCCAGCGGACAGCCGGGTCAGCCCCAGCATTTT.

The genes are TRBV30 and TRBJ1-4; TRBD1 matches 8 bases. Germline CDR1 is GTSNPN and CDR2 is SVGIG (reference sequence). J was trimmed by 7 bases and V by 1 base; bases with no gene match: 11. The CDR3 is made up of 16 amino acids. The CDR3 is CAWSGTRGHLFEKLFF. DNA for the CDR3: TGTGCCTGGAGTGGTACCAGGGGGCATCTGTTTGAAAAACTGTTTTTT.

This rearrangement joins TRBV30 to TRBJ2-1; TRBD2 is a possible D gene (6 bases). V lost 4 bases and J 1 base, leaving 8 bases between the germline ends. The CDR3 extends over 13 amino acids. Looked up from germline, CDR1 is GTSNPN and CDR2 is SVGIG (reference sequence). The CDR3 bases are TGTGCCTGGATCCGGGAGTCCTACAATGAGCAGTTCTTC. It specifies CAWIRESYNEQFF. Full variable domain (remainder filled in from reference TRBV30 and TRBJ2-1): SQTIHQWPATLVQPVGSPLSLECTVEGTSNPNLYWYRQAAGRGLQLLFYSVGIGQISSEVPQNLSASRPQDRQFILSSKKLLLSDSGFYLCAWIRESYNEQFFGPGTRLTVL.

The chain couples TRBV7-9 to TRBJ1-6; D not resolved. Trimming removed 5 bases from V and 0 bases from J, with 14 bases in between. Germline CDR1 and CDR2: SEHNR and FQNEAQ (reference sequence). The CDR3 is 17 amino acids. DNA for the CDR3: TGTGCCAGCAGCCCCGCCCAACTTAACTCCTATAATTCACCCCTCCACTTT. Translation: CASSPAQLNSYNSPLHF. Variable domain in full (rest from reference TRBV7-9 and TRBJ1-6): DTGVSQNPRHKITKRGQNVTFRCDPISEHNRLYWYRQTLGQGPEFLTYFQNEAQLEKSRLLSDRFSAERPKGSFSTLEIQRTEQGDSAMYLCASSPAQLNSYNSPLHFGNGTRLTVT.

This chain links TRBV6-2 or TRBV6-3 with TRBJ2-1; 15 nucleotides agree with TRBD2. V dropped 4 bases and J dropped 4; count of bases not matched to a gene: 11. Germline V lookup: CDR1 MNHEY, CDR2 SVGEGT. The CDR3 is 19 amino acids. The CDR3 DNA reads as TGTGCCAGCAGTTCCGGACTAGCGGGAGGGAGGGGACGATACAATGAGCAGTTCTTC. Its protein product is CASSSGLAGGRGRYNEQFF.

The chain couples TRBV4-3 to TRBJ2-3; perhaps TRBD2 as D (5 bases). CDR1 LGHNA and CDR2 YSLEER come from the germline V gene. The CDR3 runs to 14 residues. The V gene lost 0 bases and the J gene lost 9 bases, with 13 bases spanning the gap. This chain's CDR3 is CASSQDTGRRTQYF. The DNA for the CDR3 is TGCGCCAGCAGCCAAGATACGGGCCGGAGGACGCAGTATTTT.

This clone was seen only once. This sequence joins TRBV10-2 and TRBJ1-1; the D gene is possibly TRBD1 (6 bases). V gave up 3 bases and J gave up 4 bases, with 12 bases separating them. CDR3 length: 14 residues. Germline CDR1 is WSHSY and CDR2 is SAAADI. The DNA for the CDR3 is TGCGCCAGCAGTGAACAGCGAGGGGGCACTGAAGCTTTCTTT. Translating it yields CASSEQRGGTEAFF.

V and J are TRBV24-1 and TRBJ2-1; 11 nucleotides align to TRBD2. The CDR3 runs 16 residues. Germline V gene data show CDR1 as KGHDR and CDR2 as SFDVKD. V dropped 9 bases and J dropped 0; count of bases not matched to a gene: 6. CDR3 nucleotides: TGTGCCACCGGGGGACTAGCGGAGAGCTCCTACAATGAGCAGTTCTTC. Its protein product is CATGGLAESSYNEQFF.

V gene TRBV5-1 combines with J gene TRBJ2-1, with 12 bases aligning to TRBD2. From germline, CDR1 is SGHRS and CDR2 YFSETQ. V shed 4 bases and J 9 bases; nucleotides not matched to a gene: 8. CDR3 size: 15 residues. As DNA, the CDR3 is TGCGCCAGCAGCCATGGACTAGCGGGAAGAAGTGAGCAGTTCTTC. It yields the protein CASSHGLAGRSEQFF.

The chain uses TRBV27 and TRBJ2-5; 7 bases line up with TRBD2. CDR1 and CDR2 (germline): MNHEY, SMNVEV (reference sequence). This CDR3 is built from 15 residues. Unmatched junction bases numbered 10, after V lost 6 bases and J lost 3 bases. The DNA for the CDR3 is TGTGCCAGCAGCGTTAGCGGGTTGAGGGAAGAGACCCAGTACTTC. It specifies CASSVSGLREETQYF.

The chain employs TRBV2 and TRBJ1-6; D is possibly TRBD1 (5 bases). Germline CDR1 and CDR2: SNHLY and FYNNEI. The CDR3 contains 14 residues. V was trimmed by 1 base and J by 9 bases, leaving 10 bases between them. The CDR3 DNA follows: TGTGCCAGCAGTGAAGTCGGGGGATTTTCACCCCTCCACTTT. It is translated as CASSEVGGFSPLHF.

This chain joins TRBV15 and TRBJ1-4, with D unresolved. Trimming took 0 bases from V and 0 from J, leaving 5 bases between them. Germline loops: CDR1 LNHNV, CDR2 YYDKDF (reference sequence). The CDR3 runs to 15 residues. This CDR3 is CATSRDSATNEKLFF. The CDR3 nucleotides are TGTGCCACCAGCAGAGACAGTGCAACTAATGAAAAACTGTTTTTT.

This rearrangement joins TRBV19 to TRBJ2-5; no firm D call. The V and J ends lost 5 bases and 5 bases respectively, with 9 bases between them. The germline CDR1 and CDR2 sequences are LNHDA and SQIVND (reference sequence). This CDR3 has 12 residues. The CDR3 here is CASSSYPETQYF. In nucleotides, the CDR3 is TGTGCCAGTAGTTCCTACCCCGAGACCCAGTACTTC.

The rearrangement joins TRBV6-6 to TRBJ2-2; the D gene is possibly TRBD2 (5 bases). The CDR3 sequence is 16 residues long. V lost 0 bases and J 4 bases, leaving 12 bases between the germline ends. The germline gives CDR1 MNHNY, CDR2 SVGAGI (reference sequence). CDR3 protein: CASSYSRDWATGELFF. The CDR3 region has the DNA TGTGCCAGCAGTTACTCCCGGGATTGGGCCACCGGGGAGCTGTTTTTT.

CDR3 bases: TGTGCCAGCAGTTTCGTCTTGGGGGACAGGGGATTGGGGGAGAACACTGAAGCTTTCTTT. It is translated as CASSFVLGDRGLGENTEAFF. The V call is TRBV28, the J call TRBJ1-1; 10 bases are a match to TRBD1. Germline V gene lookup returns CDR1 MDHEN and CDR2 SYDVKM. With V trimmed by 3 bases and J by 1 base, 17 bases remained unmatched. CDR3 size: 20 residues.

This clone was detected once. The CDR3 sequence is CASSWREYNEQFF. As DNA, the CDR3 is TGCGCCAGCAGTTGGCGGGAGTACAATGAGCAGTTCTTC. The V call is TRBV5-1, the J call TRBJ2-1; 7 bases align to TRBD2. Germline loops: CDR1 SGHRS, CDR2 YFSETQ. This CDR3 is built from 13 residues. V shed 5 bases and J 4 bases; nucleotides not matched to a gene: 3.

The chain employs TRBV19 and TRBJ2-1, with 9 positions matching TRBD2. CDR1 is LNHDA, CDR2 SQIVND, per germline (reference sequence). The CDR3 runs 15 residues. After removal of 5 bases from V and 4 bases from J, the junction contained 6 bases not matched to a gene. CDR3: CASSETSGGYNEQFF. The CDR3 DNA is TGTGCCAGTAGTGAGACTAGCGGAGGTTACAATGAGCAGTTCTTC.

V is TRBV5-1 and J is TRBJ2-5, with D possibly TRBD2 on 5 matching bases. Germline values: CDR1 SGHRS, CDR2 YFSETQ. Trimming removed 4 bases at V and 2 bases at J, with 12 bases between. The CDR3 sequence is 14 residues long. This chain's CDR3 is CASSTPGTQETQYF. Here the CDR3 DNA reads TGCGCCAGCAGCACACCGGGAACTCAAGAGACCCAGTACTTC.

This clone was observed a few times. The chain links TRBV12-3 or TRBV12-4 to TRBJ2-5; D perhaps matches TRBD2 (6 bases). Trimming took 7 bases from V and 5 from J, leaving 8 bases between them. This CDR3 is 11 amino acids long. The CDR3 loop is CASTSGETQYF. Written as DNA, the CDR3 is TGTGCCAGCACCAGCGGGGAGACCCAGTACTTC.

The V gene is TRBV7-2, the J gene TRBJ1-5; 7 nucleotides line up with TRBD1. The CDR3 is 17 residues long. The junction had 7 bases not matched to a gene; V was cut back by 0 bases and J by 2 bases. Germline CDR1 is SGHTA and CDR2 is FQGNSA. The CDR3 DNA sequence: TGTGCCAGCAGCTTAGCTTTAGGGGGCGCGGGCAATCAGCCCCAGCATTTT. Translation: CASSLALGGAGNQPQHF.

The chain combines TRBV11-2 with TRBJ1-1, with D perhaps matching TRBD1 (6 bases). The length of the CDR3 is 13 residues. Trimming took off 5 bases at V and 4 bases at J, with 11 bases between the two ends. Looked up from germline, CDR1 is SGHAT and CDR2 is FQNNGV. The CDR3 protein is CASSPGVVTEAFF. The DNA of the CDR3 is TGTGCCAGCAGCCCAGGGGTAGTCACTGAAGCTTTCTTT.

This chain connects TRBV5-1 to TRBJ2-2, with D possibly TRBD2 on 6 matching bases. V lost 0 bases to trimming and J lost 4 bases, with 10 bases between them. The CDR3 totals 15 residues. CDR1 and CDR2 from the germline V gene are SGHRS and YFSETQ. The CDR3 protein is CASSLDGSTTGELFF. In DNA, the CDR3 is TGCGCCAGCAGCTTGGACGGGAGTACCACCGGGGAGCTGTTTTTT.

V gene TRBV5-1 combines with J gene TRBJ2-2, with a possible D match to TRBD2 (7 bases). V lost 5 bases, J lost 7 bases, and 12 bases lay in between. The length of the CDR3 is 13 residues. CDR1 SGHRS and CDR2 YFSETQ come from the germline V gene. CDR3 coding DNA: TGCGCCAGCAGTCGGGAGGACAGCGGGGAGCTGTTTTTT. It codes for CASSREDSGELFF.